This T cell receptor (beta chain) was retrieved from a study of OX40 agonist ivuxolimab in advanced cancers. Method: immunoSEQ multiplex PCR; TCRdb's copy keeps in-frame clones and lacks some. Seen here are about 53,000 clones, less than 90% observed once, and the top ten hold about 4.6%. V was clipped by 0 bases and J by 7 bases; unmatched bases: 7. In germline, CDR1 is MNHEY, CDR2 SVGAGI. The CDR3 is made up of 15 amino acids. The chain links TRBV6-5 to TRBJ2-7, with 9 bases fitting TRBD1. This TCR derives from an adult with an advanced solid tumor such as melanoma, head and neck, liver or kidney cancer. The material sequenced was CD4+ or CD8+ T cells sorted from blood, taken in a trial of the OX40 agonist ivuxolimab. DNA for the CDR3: TGTGCCAGCAGTTACTCTCTAACAGGGGGCTTAGAGCAGTACTTC. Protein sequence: CASSYSLTGGLEQYF.